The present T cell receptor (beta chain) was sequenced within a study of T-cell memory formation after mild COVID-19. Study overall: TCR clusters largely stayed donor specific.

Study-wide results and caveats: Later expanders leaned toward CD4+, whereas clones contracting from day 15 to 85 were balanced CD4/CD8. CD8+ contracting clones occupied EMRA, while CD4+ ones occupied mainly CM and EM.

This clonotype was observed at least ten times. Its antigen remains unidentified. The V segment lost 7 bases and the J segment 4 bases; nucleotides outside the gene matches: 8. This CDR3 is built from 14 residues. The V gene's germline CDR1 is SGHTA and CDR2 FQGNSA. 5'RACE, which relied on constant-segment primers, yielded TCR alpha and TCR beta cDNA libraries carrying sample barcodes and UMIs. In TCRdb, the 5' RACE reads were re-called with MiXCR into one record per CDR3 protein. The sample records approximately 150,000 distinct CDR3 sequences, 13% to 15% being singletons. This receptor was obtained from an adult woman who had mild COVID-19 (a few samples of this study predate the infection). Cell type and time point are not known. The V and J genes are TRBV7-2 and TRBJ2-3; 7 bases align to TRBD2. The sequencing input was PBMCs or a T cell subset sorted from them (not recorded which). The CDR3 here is CASTIIGGSDTQYF. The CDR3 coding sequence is TGTGCCAGCACGATTATCGGGGGGTCAGATACGCAGTATTTT.